Listed below are T cell receptor beta chains from one sample, sequenced in a study of T cell repertoires in cytomegalovirus infection. TCRdb reprocessed the reads with MiXCR, giving one entry per CDR3 protein. This sample carries some 280,000 distinct CDR3 sequences, roughly 15% of them seen once, and the ten largest clones take 8.8%. The sample consisted of PBMCs. Every receptor here comes from a human donor in good health (CMV status not recorded). Some clones in this sample may be carry-over from other donors' samples. CDR3s include the opening cysteine and the closing phenylalanine or tryptophan. The order of the fields is D gene, clone size, J gene, V gene, CDR3 protein, CDR3 DNA. D genes are given only for firm matches. Where a row states a size, it is once, few, many or the class of an expanded clone; other rows omit it.

d_call: TRBD1
clone_size: few
j_call: TRBJ2-5
v_call: TRBV7-9
cdr3_aa: CASSSPGQQETQYF
cdr3_nt: TGTGCCAGCAGCTCGCCGGGACAGCAAGAGACCCAGTACTTC

d_call: .
clone_size: many
j_call: TRBJ1-3
v_call: TRBV7-2
cdr3_aa: CASSLGGRAFPFSGNTIYF
cdr3_nt: TGTGCCAGCAGCTTAGGCGGGCGAGCATTTCCTTTCTCTGGAAACACCATATATTTT

d_call: TRBD1
clone_size: .
j_call: TRBJ1-5
v_call: TRBV6-2/TRBV6-3
cdr3_aa: CASSWTGSSNQPQHF
cdr3_nt: TGTGCCAGCAGTTGGACAGGATCTAGCAATCAGCCCCAGCATTTT

d_call: TRBD1
clone_size: .
j_call: TRBJ2-7
v_call: TRBV28
cdr3_aa: CASSPTGSTYEQYF
cdr3_nt: TGTGCCAGCAGTCCGACAGGGTCGACCTACGAGCAGTACTTC

d_call: TRBD1
clone_size: many
j_call: TRBJ1-1
v_call: TRBV7-2
cdr3_aa: CASSFQGGSTEAFF
cdr3_nt: TGTGCCAGCAGCTTTCAGGGGGGGTCCACTGAAGCTTTCTTT

d_call: TRBD2
clone_size: few
j_call: TRBJ2-7
v_call: TRBV5-1
cdr3_aa: CASSKGLAGARSYEQYF
cdr3_nt: TGCGCCAGCAGCAAAGGACTAGCGGGGGCCCGCTCCTACGAGCAGTACTTC

d_call: .
clone_size: many
j_call: TRBJ2-7
v_call: TRBV7-2
cdr3_aa: CASSLAGRAYEQYF
cdr3_nt: TGTGCCAGCAGCTTAGCTGGCAGAGCCTACGAGCAGTACTTC

d_call: .
clone_size: few
j_call: TRBJ1-5
v_call: TRBV6-2/TRBV6-3
cdr3_aa: CASSYSSVGYSNQPQHF
cdr3_nt: TGTGCCAGCAGTTACTCGAGTGTAGGGTATAGCAATCAGCCCCAGCATTTT

d_call: .
clone_size: few
j_call: TRBJ2-6
v_call: TRBV5-1
cdr3_aa: CASSPAGANVLTF
cdr3_nt: TGCGCCAGCAGCCCCGCTGGGGCCAACGTCCTGACTTTC

d_call: TRBD1
clone_size: few
j_call: TRBJ2-7
v_call: TRBV28
cdr3_aa: CASTSGTDFYEQYF
cdr3_nt: TGTGCCAGCACCTCCGGGACAGACTTTTACGAGCAGTACTTC

d_call: .
clone_size: many
j_call: TRBJ1-4
v_call: TRBV6-1
cdr3_aa: CASRLSDVFNEKLFF
cdr3_nt: TGTGCCAGCAGACTCTCGGACGTGTTTAATGAAAAACTGTTTTTT

d_call: .
clone_size: .
j_call: TRBJ1-2
v_call: TRBV11-2
cdr3_aa: CASSFSGGWNGYTF
cdr3_nt: TGTGCCAGCAGCTTCAGCGGGGGGTGGAATGGCTACACCTTC

d_call: .
clone_size: .
j_call: TRBJ2-4
v_call: TRBV10-2
cdr3_aa: CASSGWPSGAKNIQYF
cdr3_nt: TGCGCCAGCAGTGGGTGGCCGAGCGGAGCCAAAAACATTCAGTACTTC

d_call: .
clone_size: many
j_call: TRBJ2-3
v_call: TRBV6-5
cdr3_aa: CASNSGLSRDTQYF
cdr3_nt: TGTGCCAGCAACTCGGGCCTCTCAAGGGATACGCAGTATTTT

d_call: .
clone_size: many
j_call: TRBJ1-2
v_call: TRBV7-9
cdr3_aa: CASSGNSPYGYTF
cdr3_nt: TGTGCCAGCAGCGGTAACAGCCCCTATGGCTACACCTTC

d_call: .
clone_size: .
j_call: TRBJ1-1
v_call: TRBV29-1
cdr3_aa: CTTRQVEAFF
cdr3_nt: TGCACCACCAGGCAAGTCGAAGCTTTCTTT

d_call: .
clone_size: .
j_call: TRBJ2-3
v_call: TRBV28
cdr3_aa: CASSPDVAWKSTDTQYF
cdr3_nt: TGTGCCAGCAGTCCCGATGTAGCCTGGAAGAGCACAGATACGCAGTATTTT

d_call: .
clone_size: few
j_call: TRBJ2-5
v_call: TRBV10-3
cdr3_aa: CAISAGATDKTQYF
cdr3_nt: TGTGCCATCAGTGCAGGGGCAACGGATAAGACCCAGTACTTC

d_call: .
clone_size: few
j_call: TRBJ2-7
v_call: TRBV19
cdr3_aa: CASSMGYEQYF
cdr3_nt: TGTGCCAGTAGTATGGGCTACGAGCAGTACTTC

d_call: TRBD1
clone_size: .
j_call: TRBJ2-7
v_call: TRBV6-2/TRBV6-3
cdr3_aa: CASIDQGAAWEQYF
cdr3_nt: TGTGCCAGCATAGACCAGGGGGCGGCGTGGGAGCAGTACTTC

d_call: .
clone_size: many
j_call: TRBJ2-7
v_call: TRBV7-2
cdr3_aa: CASSAGAYPYEQYF
cdr3_nt: TGTGCCAGCAGTGCGGGGGCCTACCCCTACGAGCAGTACTTC

d_call: TRBD2
clone_size: .
j_call: TRBJ2-7
v_call: TRBV28
cdr3_aa: CASSFPSGSIARAYEQYF
cdr3_nt: TGTGCCAGCAGTTTCCCTAGCGGGAGTATTGCGCGGGCCTACGAGCAGTACTTC

d_call: .
clone_size: .
j_call: TRBJ2-7
v_call: TRBV28
cdr3_aa: CASSFPAPGLRYEQYF
cdr3_nt: TGTGCCAGCAGTTTCCCGGCACCGGGACTCCGCTACGAGCAGTACTTC

d_call: .
clone_size: .
j_call: TRBJ2-7
v_call: TRBV20-1
cdr3_aa: CSARVGHLYEQYF
cdr3_nt: TGCAGTGCTAGAGTCGGACACCTCTACGAGCAGTACTTC

d_call: .
clone_size: .
j_call: TRBJ1-4
v_call: TRBV4-1
cdr3_aa: CASSQGVEADEKLFF
cdr3_nt: TGCGCCAGCAGCCAAGGGGTGGAAGCCGATGAAAAACTGTTTTTT

d_call: .
clone_size: few
j_call: TRBJ1-5
v_call: TRBV20-1
cdr3_aa: CSAPTTGAFNQPQHF
cdr3_nt: TGCAGTGCTCCTACGACAGGCGCCTTTAATCAGCCCCAGCATTTT

d_call: TRBD2
clone_size: .
j_call: TRBJ2-1
v_call: TRBV12-3/TRBV12-4
cdr3_aa: CASRPSSSGGYNEQFF
cdr3_nt: TGTGCCAGCAGGCCGTCATCTAGCGGGGGCTACAATGAGCAGTTCTTC

d_call: TRBD1
clone_size: many
j_call: TRBJ2-7
v_call: TRBV7-3
cdr3_aa: CASSSTGGTAYEQYF
cdr3_nt: TGTGCCAGCAGCTCGACAGGGGGAACAGCCTACGAGCAGTACTTC

d_call: .
clone_size: .
j_call: TRBJ2-1
v_call: TRBV7-6
cdr3_aa: CASSFLVNEQFF
cdr3_nt: TGTGCCAGCAGCTTCCTCGTCAATGAGCAGTTCTTC

d_call: .
clone_size: few
j_call: TRBJ1-5
v_call: TRBV19
cdr3_aa: CASSIEKGIQPQHF
cdr3_nt: TGTGCCAGTAGTATCGAGAAAGGGATACAGCCCCAGCATTTT

d_call: TRBD1
clone_size: few
j_call: TRBJ2-5
v_call: TRBV4-3
cdr3_aa: CASSQVTGGSETQYF
cdr3_nt: TGCGCCAGCAGCCAAGTGACAGGGGGATCAGAGACCCAGTACTTC

d_call: .
clone_size: many
j_call: TRBJ1-6
v_call: TRBV6-1
cdr3_aa: CASSEAGNSPLHF
cdr3_nt: TGTGCCAGCAGTGAAGCTGGTAATTCACCCCTCCACTTT

d_call: TRBD1
clone_size: .
j_call: TRBJ1-1
v_call: TRBV20-1
cdr3_aa: CSAPGQGITEAFF
cdr3_nt: TGCAGTGCGCCGGGACAGGGGATCACTGAAGCTTTCTTT

d_call: TRBD2
clone_size: .
j_call: TRBJ2-3
v_call: TRBV2
cdr3_aa: CASSSPSGKEYF
cdr3_nt: TGTGCCAGCAGTTCCCCTAGCGGGAAGGAGTATTTT

d_call: TRBD1
clone_size: few
j_call: TRBJ1-3
v_call: TRBV7-9
cdr3_aa: CASKGTVGNTIYF
cdr3_nt: TGTGCCAGCAAAGGGACAGTTGGAAACACCATATATTTT

d_call: .
clone_size: many
j_call: TRBJ1-2
v_call: TRBV28
cdr3_aa: CASSLAQGRGYTF
cdr3_nt: TGTGCCAGCAGCCTCGCTCAGGGAAGAGGCTACACCTTC

d_call: TRBD1
clone_size: few
j_call: TRBJ1-5
v_call: TRBV6-2/TRBV6-3
cdr3_aa: CASSYKAVTGHFGNQPQHF
cdr3_nt: TGTGCCAGCAGTTACAAGGCCGTGACAGGGCACTTTGGCAATCAGCCCCAGCATTTT

d_call: TRBD2
clone_size: .
j_call: TRBJ2-7
v_call: TRBV7-2
cdr3_aa: CASSPVGGASEQYF
cdr3_nt: TGTGCCAGCAGCCCCGTCGGGGGGGCTTCCGAGCAGTACTTC

d_call: .
clone_size: .
j_call: TRBJ2-3
v_call: TRBV7-2
cdr3_aa: CASSLRVMLTDTQYF
cdr3_nt: TGTGCCAGCAGCTTAAGGGTCATGCTCACAGATACGCAGTATTTT

d_call: TRBD1
clone_size: many
j_call: TRBJ2-5
v_call: TRBV7-2
cdr3_aa: CASSLDRVQTQYF
cdr3_nt: TGTGCCAGCAGTTTGGACAGGGTGCAGACCCAGTACTTC

d_call: TRBD2
clone_size: many
j_call: TRBJ2-1
v_call: TRBV7-2
cdr3_aa: CASSWSGGGGGYEQFF
cdr3_nt: TGTGCCAGCAGCTGGTCCGGGGGGGGAGGAGGATATGAGCAGTTCTTC

d_call: TRBD1
clone_size: many
j_call: TRBJ1-1
v_call: TRBV20-1
cdr3_aa: CSAGQGAVANTEAFF
cdr3_nt: TGCAGTGCTGGACAGGGGGCGGTGGCCAACACTGAAGCTTTCTTT

d_call: TRBD1
clone_size: .
j_call: TRBJ2-7
v_call: TRBV19
cdr3_aa: CASSSSSGTGVSYEQYF
cdr3_nt: TGTGCCAGTAGTTCCTCCAGCGGGACAGGGGTCTCCTACGAGCAGTACTTC

d_call: .
clone_size: many
j_call: TRBJ1-2
v_call: TRBV28
cdr3_aa: CASSLGYNTGGYTF
cdr3_nt: TGTGCCAGCAGTCTGGGGTACAACACCGGGGGCTACACCTTC

d_call: .
clone_size: few
j_call: TRBJ1-1
v_call: TRBV7-3
cdr3_aa: CASRAIGDTEAFF
cdr3_nt: TGTGCCAGCAGGGCTATAGGGGACACTGAAGCTTTCTTT

d_call: .
clone_size: few
j_call: TRBJ1-1
v_call: TRBV5-6
cdr3_aa: CASSWGGENTEAFF
cdr3_nt: TGTGCCAGCAGCTGGGGCGGGGAGAACACTGAAGCTTTCTTT

d_call: .
clone_size: many
j_call: TRBJ2-7
v_call: TRBV5-4
cdr3_aa: CASSLDSRSAEQYF
cdr3_nt: TGTGCCAGCAGCTTGGACTCTAGAAGTGCCGAGCAGTACTTC

d_call: .
clone_size: .
j_call: TRBJ1-5
v_call: TRBV2
cdr3_aa: CASSVTNNQPQHF
cdr3_nt: TGTGCCAGCAGTGTGACGAACAATCAGCCCCAGCATTTT

d_call: .
clone_size: few
j_call: TRBJ1-2
v_call: TRBV6-2/TRBV6-3
cdr3_aa: CASSDRQVRDRYGYTF
cdr3_nt: TGTGCCAGCAGCGACCGACAAGTTCGGGACCGCTATGGCTACACCTTC

d_call: TRBD1
clone_size: many
j_call: TRBJ2-3
v_call: TRBV7-8
cdr3_aa: CASSQRTGGADTQYF
cdr3_nt: TGTGCCAGCAGCCAGCGGACAGGTGGGGCAGATACGCAGTATTTT

d_call: TRBD1
clone_size: many
j_call: TRBJ2-1
v_call: TRBV7-9
cdr3_aa: CASSPDRDRGFPTYNEQFF
cdr3_nt: TGTGCCAGCAGCCCAGACCGGGACAGGGGGTTCCCCACCTACAATGAGCAGTTCTTC

d_call: .
clone_size: .
j_call: TRBJ2-3
v_call: TRBV6-2/TRBV6-3
cdr3_aa: CASSYSQGTVDTQYF
cdr3_nt: TGTGCCAGCAGTTACTCCCAGGGCACTGTGGATACGCAGTATTTT